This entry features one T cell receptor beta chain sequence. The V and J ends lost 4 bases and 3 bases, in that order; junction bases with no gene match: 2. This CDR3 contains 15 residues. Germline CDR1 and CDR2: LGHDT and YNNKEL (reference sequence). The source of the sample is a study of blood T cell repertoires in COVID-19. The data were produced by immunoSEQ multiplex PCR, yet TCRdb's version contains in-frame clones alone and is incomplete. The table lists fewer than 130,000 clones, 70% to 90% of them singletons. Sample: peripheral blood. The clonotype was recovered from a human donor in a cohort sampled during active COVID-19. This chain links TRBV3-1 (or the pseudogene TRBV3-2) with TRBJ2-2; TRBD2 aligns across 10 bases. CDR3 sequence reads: CASSRLAGDTGELFF. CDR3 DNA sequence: TGTGCCAGCAGCCGACTAGCGGGCGACACCGGGGAGCTGTTTTTT.